This T cell receptor beta chain was recovered during a study of shared clonotypes between healthy human individuals. Trimming removed 3 bases from V and 5 bases from J, with 6 bases in between. Germline CDR1 reads SQVTM; CDR2 reads ANQGSEA. This CDR3 has 11 amino acids. The table came from immunoSEQ multiplex PCR; TCRdb's copy has only in-frame clones and leaves some out. The table includes 2 million to 2.5 million clones, roughly 95% detected once. Study-level findings and limits: Generally, estimated richness proved larger in naive subsets than it did in memory subsets.

As for this clone: Its antigen remains unidentified.

This TCR was sampled from a young man in good health. The sequenced sample consisted of naive CD4+ T cells sorted from blood. The subset is: CD45RA+ positively selected. The V gene is TRBV29-1, the J gene TRBJ2-3; D is possibly TRBD2 (6 bases). CDR3 amino acids: CSVDGRDTQYF. CDR3 sequence (DNA): TGCAGCGTTGACGGGAGAGATACGCAGTATTTT.